The rows below give T cell receptor beta chains drawn from one sample of a study of T cell repertoires in cytomegalovirus infection. Using its own MiXCR run on the reads, TCRdb lists one record per CDR3 protein. The repertoire holds roughly 87,000 distinct CDR3 sequences, with less than 30% as singletons. Their antigen targets remain unknown. The sample consisted of CD8+ T cells from cultured PBMCs, taken from culture after CMV antigen stimulation. Every receptor here comes from a human donor in good health (CMV status not recorded). Some clones in this sample may be carry-over from other donors' samples. CDR3s include the opening cysteine and the closing phenylalanine or tryptophan. D genes are given only for firm matches. Clone size, where shown, is once, few, many, or a class for clones that have expanded.

TRBJ2-5 TRBV11-1 - - CASRSPAHGETQYF TGTGCCAGCAGGAGTCCCGCCCACGGGGAGACCCAGTACTTC
TRBJ2-6 TRBV6-1 - - CASSAPQGTTGANVLTF TGTGCCAGCAGTGCGCCACAGGGTACGACTGGGGCCAACGTCCTGACTTTC
TRBJ2-2 TRBV7-2 - many CASSPGLLVGELFF TGTGCCAGCAGCCCGGGACTCTTGGTCGGGGAGCTGTTTTTT
TRBJ1-4 TRBV6-5 TRBD1 many CASSSPGQGNEKLFF TGTGCCAGCAGTTCTCCGGGACAGGGAAATGAAAAACTGTTTTTT
TRBJ2-7 TRBV7-3 TRBD1 - CASSGLGQLTGEQYF TGTGCCAGCAGCGGGTTGGGACAGTTGACGGGCGAGCAGTACTTC
TRBJ2-1 TRBV19 - few CASSIKLPTYNEQFF TGTGCCAGTAGTATAAAGCTCCCGACCTACAATGAGCAGTTCTTC
TRBJ1-6 TRBV28 - few CASRDYNSPLHF TGTGCCAGCAGGGACTATAATTCACCCCTCCACTTT
TRBJ2-5 TRBV19 TRBD1 few CASSIWGQGERETQYF TGTGCCAGTAGTATCTGGGGACAGGGTGAACGGGAGACCCAGTACTTC
TRBJ1-4 TRBV19 TRBD1 few CASSIAGQGREKLFF TGTGCCAGTAGTATAGCTGGACAGGGGAGGGAAAAACTGTTTTTT
TRBJ2-7 TRBV12-3/TRBV12-4 - few CASSFGGNEQYF TGTGCCAGCAGTTTCGGCGGGAACGAGCAGTACTTC
TRBJ2-7 TRBV2 - - CATPGPYPYEQYF TGTGCCACACCGGGCCCTTACCCCTACGAGCAGTACTTC
TRBJ1-1 TRBV7-9 - - CASSFYRDNTEAFF TGTGCCAGCAGCTTCTACAGGGACAACACTGAAGCTTTCTTT
TRBJ2-1 TRBV20-1 - many CSARALRGANEQFF TGCAGTGCTAGAGCCCTGAGGGGGGCGAATGAGCAGTTCTTC
TRBJ2-4 TRBV2 - few CASSDRAGSNIQYF TGTGCCAGCAGTGATAGGGCAGGGTCAAACATTCAGTACTTC
TRBJ2-2 TRBV6-6 - - CASSDGTLSDGELFF TGTGCCAGCAGCGACGGGACATTATCGGACGGGGAGCTGTTTTTT
TRBJ1-1 TRBV3-1 - - CASSQVVGQMGPNTEAFF TGTGCCAGCAGCCAAGTGGTTGGGCAGATGGGGCCGAACACTGAAGCTTTCTTT
TRBJ1-2 TRBV7-8 - - CASSSGLGSGYGYTF TGTGCCAGCAGCTCGGGATTAGGTTCTGGATATGGCTACACCTTC
TRBJ1-2 TRBV29-1 - - CSVEDYGGLNYGYTF TGCAGCGTTGAAGATTATGGGGGCCTTAACTATGGCTACACCTTC
TRBJ2-7 TRBV7-2 - few CASSFGTILYEQYF TGTGCCAGCAGCTTTGGGACAATCCTCTACGAGCAGTACTTC
TRBJ1-1 TRBV7-9 - - CASSLGGTNTEAFF TGTGCCAGCAGCTTGGGAGGGACGAACACTGAAGCTTTCTTT
TRBJ2-7 TRBV5-1 TRBD1 - CASSSETGGNLAYEQYF TGCGCCAGCAGCTCCGAAACAGGGGGCAACTTAGCGTACGAGCAGTACTTC
TRBJ1-1 TRBV29-1 TRBD1 - CSVENRGRGTEAFF TGCAGCGTTGAAAACAGGGGGCGCGGAACTGAAGCTTTCTTT
TRBJ1-4 TRBV11-2 - few CASSSGTGNEKLFF TGTGCCAGCAGCTCTGGGACGGGAAATGAAAAACTGTTTTTT
TRBJ1-2 TRBV20-1 - few CSAYSLSAGYTF TGCAGTGCTTACAGTCTCTCCGCGGGCTACACCTTC
TRBJ2-3 TRBV20-1 - few CSARGTHVPYTDTQYF TGCAGTGCTAGGGGGACACACGTGCCCTACACAGATACGCAGTATTTT
TRBJ1-1 TRBV6-1 - - CASTSLARAGEAFF TGTGCCAGCACAAGCCTCGCGCGGGCCGGTGAAGCTTTCTTT
TRBJ1-5 TRBV7-6 - - CASSPSYSNQPQHF TGTGCCAGCAGCCCTAGCTATAGCAATCAGCCCCAGCATTTT
TRBJ2-1 TRBV7-8 - many CASSFREWHEQFF TGTGCCAGCAGCTTCCGAGAGTGGCATGAGCAGTTCTTC
TRBJ2-5 TRBV5-4 - - CASSSVAVGETQYF TGTGCCAGCAGCTCAGTAGCGGTTGGAGAGACCCAGTACTTC
TRBJ2-7 TRBV7-9 TRBD1 few CASSLAFRDRVTYEQYF TGTGCCAGCAGCTTAGCCTTCCGGGACAGGGTCACCTACGAGCAGTACTTC
TRBJ2-1 TRBV14 - few CASSPQVAGNEQFF TGTGCCAGCAGCCCCCAGGTGGCGGGGAATGAGCAGTTCTTC
TRBJ1-1 TRBV15 - - CATSLGNTEAFF TGTGCCACCAGCTTAGGGAACACTGAAGCTTTCTTT
TRBJ1-1 TRBV27 - - CASSHQVGNTEAFF TGTGCCAGCAGCCATCAAGTTGGAAACACTGAAGCTTTCTTT
TRBJ2-7 TRBV4-1 - - CASSLLEGGSYEQYF TGCGCCAGCAGCCTTTTAGAAGGGGGTTCCTACGAGCAGTACTTC
TRBJ2-5 TRBV2 - few CASRVPLNAGHHQETQYF TGTGCCAGCAGGGTCCCCCTAAATGCAGGGCACCACCAAGAGACCCAGTACTTC
TRBJ2-7 TRBV5-6 - - CASSFRQLTYEQYF TGTGCCAGCAGCTTCCGACAGCTTACCTACGAGCAGTACTTC
TRBJ2-2 TRBV2 - few CASSEERPRGPNTGELFF TGTGCCAGCAGTGAGGAGCGCCCTCGGGGGCCAAACACCGGGGAGCTGTTTTTT
TRBJ1-1 TRBV12-3/TRBV12-4 - medium-sized CASSSYRTEAFF TGTGCCAGCAGTTCATACCGCACTGAAGCTTTCTTT
TRBJ1-5 TRBV12-3/TRBV12-4 - many CASSPEGTSNQPQHF TGTGCCAGCAGTCCCGAAGGGACGAGCAATCAGCCCCAGCATTTT
TRBJ1-1 TRBV7-9 TRBD1 many CASSLASDRGLNTEAFF TGTGCCAGCAGCCTAGCTTCGGACAGGGGTCTGAACACTGAAGCTTTCTTT
TRBJ2-2 TRBV29-1 - few CSVGQDRRSTGELFF TGCAGCGTTGGTCAGGACAGACGGTCTACCGGGGAGCTGTTTTTT
TRBJ2-1 TRBV6-5 - - CASSYQGSNEQFF TGTGCCAGCAGTTACCAGGGGTCCAATGAGCAGTTCTTC
TRBJ1-1 TRBV6-5 TRBD1 - CASSSGGWAEAFF TGTGCCAGCAGTTCAGGGGGCTGGGCTGAAGCTTTCTTT
TRBJ2-2 TRBV7-9 - - CASSPDSSWSGELFF TGTGCCAGCAGCCCGGACAGTTCCTGGTCCGGGGAGCTGTTTTTT
TRBJ2-7 TRBV19 - - CASSKRPTYERYF TGTGCCAGTAGTAAGCGGCCCACCTACGAGCGGTACTTC
TRBJ2-1 TRBV11-2 - few CASSLELGRNEQFF TGTGCCAGCAGCTTAGAACTAGGGCGGAATGAGCAGTTCTTC
TRBJ2-7 TRBV5-4 - - CASSLGGRGEQYF TGTGCCAGCAGCTTGGGTGGGCGCGGCGAGCAGTACTTC